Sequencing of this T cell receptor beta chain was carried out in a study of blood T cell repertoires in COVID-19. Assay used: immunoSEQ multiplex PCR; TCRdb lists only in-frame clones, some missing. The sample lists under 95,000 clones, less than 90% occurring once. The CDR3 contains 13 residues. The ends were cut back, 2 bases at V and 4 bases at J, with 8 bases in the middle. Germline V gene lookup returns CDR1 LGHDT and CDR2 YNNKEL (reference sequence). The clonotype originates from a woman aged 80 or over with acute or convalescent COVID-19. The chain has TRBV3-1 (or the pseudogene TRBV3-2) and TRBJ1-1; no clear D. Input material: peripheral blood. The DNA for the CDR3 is TGTGCCAGCAGCCAACTCTTCCGCACTGAAGCTTTCTTT. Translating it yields CASSQLFRTEAFF.